The TCR beta chain described here comes from a study of T cell clusters in autoimmune cytopenias. At the level of the study: Chronic lymphocytic leukemia controls were untreated, lacked autoimmune cytopenia, and had mean age approximately 65, median 63 years.

Study results and caveats: The T cell clusters were defined only in silico, without experimental functional validation. TRB repertoire shifts in secondary cytopenia and chronic lymphocytic leukemia mostly reflected lymphoma, not autoimmunity.

A note on this clonotype: The target antigen is unknown.

Per the germline V gene, CDR1 is DFQATT and CDR2 is SNEGSKA (reference sequence). This CDR3 is built from 17 residues. One tube held mixed TRB-A and TRB-B primer pools for touch-down PCR. TCRdb reanalyzed the multiplex PCR reads and collapses them to one entry per CDR3 protein, without DNA. Recorded for this sample: some 4,900 distinct CDR3 sequences. Tens of thousands of genome equivalents of blood DNA were amplified for TRB. The same specimen was also included in a second study, on T cell repertoires in aging, cancer and after chemotherapy. That work adds: Pre- and post-chemotherapy samples were paired from chronic lymphocytic leukemia patients treated with fludarabine- or bendamustine-based regimens.

Sequencing was carried out using peripheral blood. This chain uses TRBV20-1 with TRBJ2-2; the TRBD1 assignment by TCRdb is unverifiable without DNA. The clonotype originates from a human donor with chronic lymphocytic leukemia. The donor label of this sample is uncertain. The CDR3 reads CSARDIAQGIGTGELFF.